This entry concerns a single T cell receptor (beta chain). These data come from a study of blood T cells in healthy people across ages. Study-wide context: The capture of about one barcoded beta molecule per two T cells was achieved by template switching.

It was with a sample-barcoded 5' primer and a J-beta primer mix that a second PCR of roughly 7 to 12 cycles was run. Every cDNA molecule bore a tag from a template-switch adaptor containing 12 random nucleotides. TCRdb passed the 5' RACE reads through MiXCR, listing each CDR3 protein once. The data contain 1.5 million or so distinct CDR3 sequences, 35% to 45% of them seen just once; the ten biggest clones take up roughly 3.7%. Donation came from healthy Caucasian individuals in Russia who were aged 6 to 90. Input material: blood. The sequence derives from a woman under 30 in good health.

The DNA for the CDR3 is TGTGCCAGCAGACTGAGACAGGGGGAAGTCAATGAGCAGTTCTTC. Translated: CASRLRQGEVNEQFF. The chain links TRBV12-3 or TRBV12-4 to TRBJ2-1, with 9 nucleotides matching TRBD1. CDR3 length equals 15 residues. J gave up 6 bases and V 6 bases, and 9 bases lay outside the gene matches.